Listed here are 20 T cell receptor beta chains from one sample, sequenced in a study of OX40 agonist ivuxolimab in advanced cancers. Assay used: immunoSEQ multiplex PCR; TCRdb lists only in-frame clones, some missing. There are 57,000 or so clones in the sample; about 90% occur only once, and 13% to 15% lies in the top ten. Material: CD4+ or CD8+ T cells sorted from blood, obtained in a trial of the OX40 agonist ivuxolimab. Every receptor here comes from an adult with an advanced solid tumor such as melanoma, head and neck, liver or kidney cancer.

This clone was recorded a few times. The chain links TRBV4-1 to TRBJ1-5; D not certain. Per the germline V gene, CDR1 is MGHRA and CDR2 is YSYEKL. The CDR3 is 16 residues long. Trimming left V 2 bases short and J 6 bases short, with 17 bases between. The CDR3 reads CASSQSAGRSIQPQHF. DNA for the CDR3: TGCGCCAGCAGCCAATCAGCCGGGAGGTCTATTCAGCCCCAGCATTTT.

This chain links TRBV27 with TRBJ2-2, with D possibly matching TRBD1 (6 bases). This CDR3 has 17 amino acids. V dropped 3 bases and J dropped 3 bases, with 17 bases sitting between them. Germline CDR1 is MNHEY and CDR2 is SMNVEV (reference sequence). The CDR3 DNA follows: TGTGCCAGCAGTTTCAGCGACATGGGGGCGGACACCGGGGAGCTGTTTTTT. Encoded protein: CASSFSDMGADTGELFF.

This chain uses TRBV18 with TRBJ1-6; 10 bases are shared with TRBD1. The trim removed 3 bases at V and 9 bases at J, leaving 5 bases unmatched. Germline lookup yields CDR1 KGHSH and CDR2 LQKENI. This CDR3 is 15 amino acids long. The CDR3 spells CASSPETGGISPLHF. CDR3 in DNA: TGTGCCAGCTCACCCGAGACAGGGGGCATTTCACCCCTCCACTTT.

J is TRBJ1-5 and V is TRBV19; D is unresolved. Germline V gene data show CDR1 as LNHDA and CDR2 as SQIVND (reference sequence). V was trimmed by 7 bases and J by 0 bases, leaving 7 bases between them. This CDR3 spans 13 amino acids. The CDR3 is CASTVDSNQPQHF. CDR3 nucleotides: TGTGCCAGTACGGTGGATAGCAATCAGCCCCAGCATTTT.

V and J are TRBV19 and TRBJ1-2; 9 bases are a match to TRBD1. The CDR3 is made up of 13 amino acids. Germline V CDR1 and CDR2: LNHDA, SQIVND (reference sequence). V trimming: 6 bases; J trimming: 8 bases; junction bases outside the gene matches: 7. The CDR3 protein is CASRRTGDYGYTF. The CDR3 DNA reads TGTGCCAGTAGGCGGACAGGGGATTACGGCTACACCTTC.

The chain uses TRBV5-4 and TRBJ1-1; D gene uncertain. Germline V gene sequence: CDR1 SGHNT, CDR2 YYREEE (reference sequence). Trimming took 0 bases from V and 4 from J, leaving 19 bases between them. The length of the CDR3 is 17 residues. The CDR3 DNA reads TGTGCCAGCAGCTTGGGAGCGAAACGCGCGACATTCACTGAAGCTTTCTTT. Encoded protein: CASSLGAKRATFTEAFF.

This chain connects TRBV7-2 to TRBJ2-4; D not certain. Germline CDR1 SGHTA, CDR2 FQGNSA. CDR3 length: 16 amino acids. Trimming shortened V by 1 base and J by 0 bases, and 10 bases separated the two germline ends. The CDR3 loop is CASSLGRLIAKNIQYF. In DNA, the CDR3 is TGTGCCAGCAGCTTAGGGCGTCTGATAGCCAAAAACATTCAGTACTTC.

The chain uses TRBV15 and TRBJ1-2; D gene unclear. Germline CDR1 is LNHNV and CDR2 is YYDKDF (reference sequence). Trimming stripped 1 base from V and 9 bases from J, with 24 bases between. CDR3 length: 17 residues. CDR3 nucleotide sequence: TGTGCCACCAGCAGAGGGGGTTGGGATGTATCTATGGTGAGCTACACCTTC. Residues: CATSRGGWDVSMVSYTF.

The rearrangement joins TRBV11-3 to TRBJ2-5; D unclear. Germline V gene sequence: CDR1 SGHNT, CDR2 YENEEA. V was pared by 5 bases and J by 5 bases, with 9 bases between. This CDR3 spans 12 amino acids. CDR3 sequence reads: CASSPIGETQYF. The CDR3 region has the DNA TGTGCCAGCAGCCCGATCGGGGAGACCCAGTACTTC. The entire variable domain, with the rest obtained from reference TRBV11-3 and TRBJ2-5, is as follows: EAGVVQSPRYKIIEKKQPVAFWCNPISGHNTLYWYLQNLGQGPELLIRYENEEAVDDSQLPKDRFSAERLKGVDSTLKIQPAELGDSAVYLCASSPIGETQYFGPGTRLLVL.

This sequence joins TRBV18 and TRBJ2-7, with 11 bases aligning to TRBD1. V dropped 2 bases and J dropped 5; count of bases not matched to a gene: 8. The CDR3 runs 16 residues. Germline loops: CDR1 KGHSH, CDR2 LQKENI. The CDR3 DNA follows: TGTGCCAGCTCACCAACCCGGACAGGGGGCGTTGACGAGCAGTACTTC. Translating it yields CASSPTRTGGVDEQYF.

V is TRBV28 and J is TRBJ1-1; 7 positions match TRBD1. V shed 2 bases, J shed 6 bases, and the junction held 18 bases outside the gene matches. The CDR3 runs 18 residues. CDR1 and CDR2 (germline): MDHEN, SYDVKM. The CDR3 protein is CASSLPFGAGGGGAEAFF. CDR3 in DNA: TGTGCCAGCAGTTTACCCTTCGGGGCAGGGGGAGGTGGAGCTGAAGCTTTCTTT.

The CDR3 DNA is TGTGCCAGCAGCTCAGGGACAGGATTAAGCACCGGGGAGCTGTTTTTT. Translating gives CASSSGTGLSTGELFF. This sequence joins TRBV7-9 and TRBJ2-2, with TRBD1 matching over 8 bases. The ends lost 4 bases at V and 4 bases at J; junction bases unmatched: 8. This CDR3 is 16 amino acids long. From germline, CDR1 is SEHNR and CDR2 FQNEAQ (reference sequence).

The chain links TRBV11-3 to TRBJ2-7; D possibly matches TRBD1 or TRBD2 (5 bases each). The CDR3 loop spans 14 amino acids. Per germline, CDR1 SGHNT and CDR2 YENEEA. V lost 3 bases to trimming and J lost 1 base, with 10 bases between them. The CDR3 coding sequence is TGTGCCAGCAGCTTGGCTTGGGGGTCCTACGAGCAGTACTTC. This codes for CASSLAWGSYEQYF.

The genes are TRBV11-2 and TRBJ2-3; the D gene is possibly TRBD1 (5 bases). The CDR3 contains 18 residues. V lost 2 bases and J 0 bases, leaving 18 bases between the germline ends. Germline values: CDR1 SGHAT, CDR2 FQNNGV. CDR3: CASSLLSRGRGSTDTQYF. The CDR3, as DNA: TGTGCCAGCAGCTTACTATCAAGGGGAAGGGGTAGCACAGATACGCAGTATTTT.

The rearrangement links TRBV7-2 to TRBJ2-6; D unresolved. The V gene's germline CDR1 is SGHTA and CDR2 FQGNSA. The ends were cut back, 0 bases at V and 2 bases at J, with 8 bases in the middle. The CDR3 has 16 amino acids. This chain's CDR3 is CASSLAGFPGANVLTF. Here the CDR3 DNA reads TGTGCCAGCAGCTTAGCGGGGTTCCCTGGGGCCAACGTCCTGACTTTC. Full variable domain (remainder filled in from reference TRBV7-2 and TRBJ2-6): GAGVSQSPSNKVTEKGKDVELRCDPISGHTALYWYRQSLGQGLEFLIYFQGNSAPDKSGLPSDRFSAERTGGSVSTLTIQRTQQEDSAVYLCASSLAGFPGANVLTFGAGSRLTVL.

V gene TRBV2 combines with J gene TRBJ2-2, with 9 bases fitting TRBD1. With V trimmed by 3 bases and J by 6 bases, 2 bases remained unmatched. Germline loops: CDR1 SNHLY, CDR2 FYNNEI. CDR3 length equals 14 residues. The CDR3 nucleotides read TGTGCCAGCAGTGAGGACAGGGGCCCCGGGGAGCTGTTTTTT. Translation gives CASSEDRGPGELFF.

The chain couples TRBV5-1 to TRBJ2-5, with 9 bases identical to TRBD2. The CDR3 contains 16 residues. CDR1 is SGHRS and CDR2 is YFSETQ in the germline V gene. J lost 4 bases, V lost 0 bases, and 7 bases had no gene match. In nucleotides, the CDR3 is TGCGCCAGCAGCTTGGGGGTAGCGGGAGATGGAGAGACCCAGTACTTC. Translation gives CASSLGVAGDGETQYF.

This chain connects TRBV5-3 to TRBJ2-5; 13 bases align to TRBD2. TRBV5-3 is an ORF; its function is uncertain. The CDR3 totals 22 residues. V dropped 0 bases and J dropped 0; count of bases not matched to a gene: 17. The DNA for the CDR3 is TGTGCCAGAAGCTTGGTCCGGGACAGGAAATTAACTAGCGGGAGGGACCAAGAGACCCAGTACTTC. Its translation is CARSLVRDRKLTSGRDQETQYF.

The sample holds one count of this clone. The chain joins TRBV5-6 to TRBJ2-1, with D perhaps matching TRBD2 (6 bases). The CDR3 spans 15 residues. The germline V gene has CDR1 SGHDT and CDR2 YYEEEE. Trimming pared 1 base from V and 9 bases from J, leaving 17 bases between. DNA for the CDR3: TGTGCCAGCAGCTTGTATCCTAGCGCTACGACTGAGCAGTTCTTC. Its translation: CASSLYPSATTEQFF.

This chain links TRBV7-2 with TRBJ2-1, with TRBD1 identical over 8 bases. V shed 2 bases, J shed 5 bases, and the junction held 5 bases outside the gene matches. CDR1 and CDR2 (germline): SGHTA, FQGNSA. The CDR3 extends over 15 amino acids. CDR3 protein: CASSLRDRTHNEQFF. The CDR3 DNA reads TGTGCCAGCAGCTTACGGGACAGGACACACAATGAGCAGTTCTTC.